Included here is one T cell receptor (beta chain) sequence, with context. Original processing methods: Amplifying reference gene primers gave estimates of nucleated cell counts. The table came from immunoSEQ multiplex PCR; TCRdb's copy has only in-frame clones and leaves some out. That table furnishes V, J and clone size, whereas the DNA furnished D and trimming. The sample has more than 50,000 clones, 90% seen once; the top ten hold approximately 3%. This sample was taken from a study of blood T cell repertoires in COVID-19. For the study at large: Material from acute and convalescent COVID-19 was sourced from the United States, Italy and Spain. PBMCs, B-cell-depleted T cells, or T cells were the source of the cDNA or gDNA that made up the material.

CDR1 LNHDA and CDR2 SQIVND come from the germline V gene (reference sequence). This CDR3 spans 12 amino acids. Trimming stripped 4 bases from V and 6 bases from J, with 6 bases between. The rearrangement uses TRBV19 and TRBJ2-2; tentatively, D is TRBD1 (6 bases). Sample: peripheral blood. The TCR sequence derives from a human donor in a cohort sampled during active COVID-19. As DNA, the CDR3 is TGTGCCAGTAGTAACAGGGCCGGGGAGCTGTTTTTT. Encoded protein: CASSNRAGELFF.